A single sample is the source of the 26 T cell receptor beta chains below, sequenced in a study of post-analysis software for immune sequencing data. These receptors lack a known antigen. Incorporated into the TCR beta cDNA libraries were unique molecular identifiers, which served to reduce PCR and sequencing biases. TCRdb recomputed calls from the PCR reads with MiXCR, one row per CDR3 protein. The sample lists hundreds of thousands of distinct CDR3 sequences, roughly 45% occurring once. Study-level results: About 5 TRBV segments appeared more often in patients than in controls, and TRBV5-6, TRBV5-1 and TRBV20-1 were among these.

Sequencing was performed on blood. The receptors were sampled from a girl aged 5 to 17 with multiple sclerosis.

As DNA, the CDR3 is TGTGCCAGCAGGAATCCCCTCGCTGGGACAGGGGGTGTCGAGACCCAGTACTTC. Protein product: CASRNPLAGTGGVETQYF. This rearrangement joins TRBV6-1 to TRBJ2-5; 11 bases map to TRBD1. This CDR3 is built from 18 residues. Trimming at V came to 6 bases and at J to 5 bases, leaving 17 bases not matched to a gene. Germline V gives CDR1 MNHNS, CDR2 SASEGT.

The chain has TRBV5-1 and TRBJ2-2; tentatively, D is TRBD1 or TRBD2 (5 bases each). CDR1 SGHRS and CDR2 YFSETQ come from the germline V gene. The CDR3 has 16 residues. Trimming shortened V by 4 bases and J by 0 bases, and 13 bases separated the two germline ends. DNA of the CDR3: TGCGCCAGCAGCCCCTACCTGGGACCGAACACCGGGGAGCTGTTTTTT. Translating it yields CASSPYLGPNTGELFF.

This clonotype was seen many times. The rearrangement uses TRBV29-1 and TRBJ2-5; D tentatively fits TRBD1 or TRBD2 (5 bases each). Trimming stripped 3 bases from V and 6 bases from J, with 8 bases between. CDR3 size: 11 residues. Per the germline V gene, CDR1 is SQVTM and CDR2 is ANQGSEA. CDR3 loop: CSVDSGQTQYF. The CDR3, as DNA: TGCAGCGTTGACTCGGGGCAGACCCAGTACTTC.

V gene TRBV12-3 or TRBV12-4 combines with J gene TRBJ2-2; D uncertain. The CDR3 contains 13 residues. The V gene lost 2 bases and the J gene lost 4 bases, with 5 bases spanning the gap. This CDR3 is CASSLRTTGELFF. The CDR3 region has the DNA TGTGCCAGCAGTTTACGTACCACCGGGGAGCTGTTTTTT.

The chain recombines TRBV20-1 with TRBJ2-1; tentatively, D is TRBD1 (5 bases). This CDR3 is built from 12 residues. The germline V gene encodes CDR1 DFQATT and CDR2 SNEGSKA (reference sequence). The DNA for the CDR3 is TGCTCTTCTTCAGGGCAGGGCACGATACAGTTCTTC. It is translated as CSSSGQGTIQFF.

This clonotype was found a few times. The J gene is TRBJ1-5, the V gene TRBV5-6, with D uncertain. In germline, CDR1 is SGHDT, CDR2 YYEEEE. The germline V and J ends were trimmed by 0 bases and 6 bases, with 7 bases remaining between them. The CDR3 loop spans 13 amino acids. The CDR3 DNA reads TGTGCCAGCAGCTTGGCAGGTAGTCAGCCCCAGCATTTT. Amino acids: CASSLAGSQPQHF.

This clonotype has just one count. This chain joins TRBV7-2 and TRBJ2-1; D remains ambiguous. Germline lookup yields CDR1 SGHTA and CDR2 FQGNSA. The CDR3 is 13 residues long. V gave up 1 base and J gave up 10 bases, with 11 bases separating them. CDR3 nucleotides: TGTGCCAGCAGCTTAGTGTCATGGCCCGAGCAGTTCTTC. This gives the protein CASSLVSWPEQFF.

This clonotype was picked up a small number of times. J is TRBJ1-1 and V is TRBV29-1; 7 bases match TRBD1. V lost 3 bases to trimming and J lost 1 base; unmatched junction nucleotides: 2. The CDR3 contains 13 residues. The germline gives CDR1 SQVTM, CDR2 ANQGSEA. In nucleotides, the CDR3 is TGCAGCGTTGATTGGACAGGGAACACTGAAGCTTTCTTT. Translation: CSVDWTGNTEAFF.

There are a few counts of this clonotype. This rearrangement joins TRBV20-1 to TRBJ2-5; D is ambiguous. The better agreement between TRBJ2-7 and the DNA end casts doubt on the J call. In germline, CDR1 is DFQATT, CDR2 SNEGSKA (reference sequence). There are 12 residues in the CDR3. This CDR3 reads CSARDLGYEQYF. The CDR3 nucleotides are TGCAGTGCTAGAGATCTCGGGTACGAGCAGTACTTC.

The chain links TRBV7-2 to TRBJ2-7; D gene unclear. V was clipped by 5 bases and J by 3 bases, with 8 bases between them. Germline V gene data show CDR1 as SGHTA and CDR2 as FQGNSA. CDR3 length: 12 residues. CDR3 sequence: CASSMDRYEQYF. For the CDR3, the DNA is TGTGCCAGCAGCATGGACCGCTACGAGCAGTACTTC. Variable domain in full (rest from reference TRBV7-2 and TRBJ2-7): GAGVSQSPSNKVTEKGKDVELRCDPISGHTALYWYRQSLGQGLEFLIYFQGNSAPDKSGLPSDRFSAERTGGSVSTLTIQRTQQEDSAVYLCASSMDRYEQYFGPGTRLTVT.

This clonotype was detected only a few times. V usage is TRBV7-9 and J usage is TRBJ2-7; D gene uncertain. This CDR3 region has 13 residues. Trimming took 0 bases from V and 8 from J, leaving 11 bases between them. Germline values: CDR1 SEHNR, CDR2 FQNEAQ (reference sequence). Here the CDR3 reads CASSLAYSNKQYF. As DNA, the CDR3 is TGTGCCAGCAGCTTAGCCTACTCAAACAAGCAGTACTTC.

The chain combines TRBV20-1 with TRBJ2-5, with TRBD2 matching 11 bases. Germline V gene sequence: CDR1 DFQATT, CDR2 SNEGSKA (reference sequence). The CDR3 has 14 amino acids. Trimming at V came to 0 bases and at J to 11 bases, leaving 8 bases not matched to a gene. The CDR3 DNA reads TGCAGTGCTAGAGACCTACTAGCGGGAGAGGAGCAGTACTTC. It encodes CSARDLLAGEEQYF.

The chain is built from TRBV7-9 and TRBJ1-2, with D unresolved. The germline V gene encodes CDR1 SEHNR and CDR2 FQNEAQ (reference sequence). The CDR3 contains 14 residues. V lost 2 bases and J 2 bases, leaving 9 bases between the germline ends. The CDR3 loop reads CASSLSERNYGYTF. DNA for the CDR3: TGTGCCAGCAGCTTAAGTGAGCGGAACTATGGCTACACCTTC.

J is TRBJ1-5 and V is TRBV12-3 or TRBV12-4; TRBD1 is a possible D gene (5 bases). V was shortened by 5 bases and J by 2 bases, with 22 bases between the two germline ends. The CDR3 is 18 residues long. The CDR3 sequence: CASSPGTSIGGGNQPQHF. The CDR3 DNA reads TGTGCCAGCAGTCCCGGGACCTCAATCGGGGGTGGCAATCAGCCCCAGCATTTT.

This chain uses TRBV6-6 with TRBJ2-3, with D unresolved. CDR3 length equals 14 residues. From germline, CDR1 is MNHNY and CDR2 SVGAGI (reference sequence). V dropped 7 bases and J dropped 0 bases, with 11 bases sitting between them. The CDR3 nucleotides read TGTGCCAGCAACAGAGCTACTAGCACAGATACGCAGTATTTT. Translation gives CASNRATSTDTQYF.

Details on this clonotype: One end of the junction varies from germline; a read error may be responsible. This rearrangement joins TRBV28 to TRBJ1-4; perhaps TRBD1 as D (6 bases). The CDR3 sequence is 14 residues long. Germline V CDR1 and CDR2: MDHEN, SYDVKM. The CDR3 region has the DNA TGTGCCAGCAGTTTAGGGGGGGCCGGTGAAAGACTGTTTTTT. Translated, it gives CASSLGGAGERLFF.

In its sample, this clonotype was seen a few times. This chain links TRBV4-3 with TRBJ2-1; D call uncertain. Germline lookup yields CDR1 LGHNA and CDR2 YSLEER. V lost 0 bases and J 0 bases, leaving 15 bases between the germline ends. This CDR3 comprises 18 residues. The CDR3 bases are TGCGCCAGCAGCCAAGACCAGGCCCAAGGGCTCTCCTACAATGAGCAGTTCTTC. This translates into CASSQDQAQGLSYNEQFF.

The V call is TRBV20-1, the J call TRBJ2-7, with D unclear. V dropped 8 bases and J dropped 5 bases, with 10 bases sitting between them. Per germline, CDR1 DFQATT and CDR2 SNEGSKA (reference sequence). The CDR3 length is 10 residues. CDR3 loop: CSTTTDEQYF. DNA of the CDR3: TGCAGTACTACGACTGACGAGCAGTACTTC.

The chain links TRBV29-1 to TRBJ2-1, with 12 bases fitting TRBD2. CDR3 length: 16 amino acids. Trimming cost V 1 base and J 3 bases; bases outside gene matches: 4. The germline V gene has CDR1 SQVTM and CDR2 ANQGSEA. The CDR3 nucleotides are TGCAGCGTTGAAGGGCGGACTAGCGGGAACTACAATGAGCAGTTCTTC. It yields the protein CSVEGRTSGNYNEQFF.

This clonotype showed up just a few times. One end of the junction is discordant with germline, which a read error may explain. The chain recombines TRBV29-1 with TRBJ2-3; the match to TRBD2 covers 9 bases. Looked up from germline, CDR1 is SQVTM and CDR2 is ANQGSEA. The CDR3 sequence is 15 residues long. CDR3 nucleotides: TGCAGTGTTGAAGATGGCGGGAGGGCCTTAGATACGCAGTATTTT. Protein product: CSVEDGGRALDTQYF.

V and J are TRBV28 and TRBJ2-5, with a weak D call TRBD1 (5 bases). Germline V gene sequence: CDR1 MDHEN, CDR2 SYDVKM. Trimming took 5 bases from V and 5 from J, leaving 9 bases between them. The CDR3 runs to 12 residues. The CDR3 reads CASSPGFETQYF. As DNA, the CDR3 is TGTGCCAGCAGTCCAGGGTTCGAGACCCAGTACTTC.

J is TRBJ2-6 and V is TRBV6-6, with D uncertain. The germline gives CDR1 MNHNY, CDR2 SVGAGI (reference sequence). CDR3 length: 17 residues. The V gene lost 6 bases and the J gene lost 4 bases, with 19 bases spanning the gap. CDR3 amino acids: CASRVQGPPLGANVLTF. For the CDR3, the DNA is TGTGCCAGCAGGGTACAAGGTCCCCCGTTGGGGGCCAACGTCCTGACTTTC.

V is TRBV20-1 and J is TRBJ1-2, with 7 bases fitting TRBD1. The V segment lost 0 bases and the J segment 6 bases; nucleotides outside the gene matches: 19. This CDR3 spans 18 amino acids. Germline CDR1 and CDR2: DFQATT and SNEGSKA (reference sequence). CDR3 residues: CSARDRFARGQAGNGYTF. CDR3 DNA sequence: TGCAGTGCTAGAGATAGATTTGCTCGCGGACAGGCCGGGAATGGCTACACCTTC.

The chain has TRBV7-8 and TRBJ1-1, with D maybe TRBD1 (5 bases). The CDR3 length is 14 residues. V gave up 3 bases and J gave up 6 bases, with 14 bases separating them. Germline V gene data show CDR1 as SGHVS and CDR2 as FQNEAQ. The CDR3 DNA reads TGTGCCAGCAGCTTTGACAGCGCCCACGCTGAAGCTTTCTTT. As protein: CASSFDSAHAEAFF. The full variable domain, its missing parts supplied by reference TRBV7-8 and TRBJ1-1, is GAGVSQSPRYKVAKRGQDVALRCDPISGHVSLFWYQQALGQGPEFLTYFQNEAQLDKSGLPSDRFFAERPEGSVSTLKIQRTQQEDSAVYLCASSFDSAHAEAFFGQGTRLTVV.

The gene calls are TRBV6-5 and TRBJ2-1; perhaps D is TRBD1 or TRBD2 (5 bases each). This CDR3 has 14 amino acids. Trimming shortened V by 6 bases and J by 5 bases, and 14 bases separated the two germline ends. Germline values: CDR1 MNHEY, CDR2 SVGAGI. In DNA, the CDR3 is TGTGCCAGCAGCCCTTTTGGGGGTCACAATGAGCAGTTCTTC. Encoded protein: CASSPFGGHNEQFF.

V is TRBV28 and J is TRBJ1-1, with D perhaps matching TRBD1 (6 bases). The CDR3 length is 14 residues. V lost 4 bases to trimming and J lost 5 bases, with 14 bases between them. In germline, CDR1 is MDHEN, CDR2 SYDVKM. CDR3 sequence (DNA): TGTGCCAGCAGTTGGGGAGGGGGGCAAACTGAAGCTTTCTTT. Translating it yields CASSWGGGQTEAFF.